One TCR beta chain is described in this entry. Measured with immunoSEQ multiplex PCR; TCRdb has only the in-frame clones, and not every one. The table shows about 110,000 clones, with roughly 90% occurring only once. In germline, CDR1 is LGHNA, CDR2 YSLEER. This CDR3 has 15 residues. V was clipped by 2 bases and J by 5 bases; unmatched bases: 5. This sample was taken from a study of T cell responses to AZD1222 COVID-19 vaccine. The clonotype comes from an adult who received the AZD1222 COVID-19 vaccine. The sample in question was peripheral blood, obtained 28 days after the second AZD1222 dose. V usage is TRBV4-3 and J usage is TRBJ2-3; 9 positions agree with TRBD2. This chain's CDR3 is CASSQQRGVGDTQYF. CDR3 in DNA: TGCGCCAGCAGCCAACAGCGGGGGGTGGGAGATACGCAGTATTTT.